The next 21 T cell receptor beta chains were all read from a single sample in a study of cytomegalovirus exposure and HLA in healthy donors. PCR primers comprised 60 Vbeta and 13 Jbeta primers. TCRdb's copy holds only in-frame clones and misses some; the assay was immunoSEQ multiplex PCR. This table has 120,000 or so clones, under 90% appearing once. The specimen was PBMCs. The receptors stem from a female donor in good health and CMV-seropositive.

This chain joins TRBV5-4 and TRBJ2-1, with 8 bases identical to TRBD2. After removal of 7 bases from V and 3 bases from J, the junction contained 6 bases not matched to a gene. The CDR3 runs to 14 residues. Germline CDR1 and CDR2: SGHNT and YYREEE (reference sequence). DNA of the CDR3: TGTGCCAGCCGGTCGGGGGGGGGCTACAATGAGCAGTTCTTC. This codes for CASRSGGGYNEQFF.

The rearrangement joins TRBV2 to TRBJ2-2, with 16 positions matching TRBD2. This CDR3 is built from 16 residues. Losses at the gene ends were 8 bases for V and 4 bases for J; bases not matched to a gene: 4. Per germline, CDR1 SNHLY and CDR2 FYNNEI. CDR3 DNA sequence: TGTGCCAGCGGGACTAGCGGGGGGGCCATCACCGGGGAGCTGTTTTTT. Its protein is CASGTSGGAITGELFF.

The gene calls are TRBV9 and TRBJ2-2; 10 bases match TRBD1. The V segment lost 2 bases and the J segment 5 bases; nucleotides outside the gene matches: 9. Germline lookup yields CDR1 SGDLS and CDR2 YYNGEE. The CDR3 covers 17 residues. CDR3 sequence: CASSVGTGDVRTGELFF. The CDR3 DNA sequence: TGTGCCAGCAGCGTCGGGACAGGGGATGTCCGGACCGGGGAGCTGTTTTTT.

There are a few counts of this clone. This chain connects TRBV6-1 to TRBJ2-1, with 8 positions matching TRBD2. With V trimmed by 0 bases and J by 3 bases, 1 base remained unmatched. The CDR3 loop spans 15 amino acids. CDR1 and CDR2 (germline): MNHNS, SASEGT. The CDR3 sequence is CASSEAGLGYNEQFF. For the CDR3, the DNA is TGTGCCAGCAGTGAAGCGGGACTAGGCTACAATGAGCAGTTCTTC.

This chain joins TRBV6-5 and TRBJ1-6, with 9 bases fitting TRBD1. The V segment lost 4 bases and the J segment 7 bases; nucleotides outside the gene matches: 2. Per the germline V gene, CDR1 is MNHEY and CDR2 is SVGAGI. The CDR3 is 14 amino acids. Here the CDR3 DNA reads TGTGCCAGCAGTTGGACAGGGGAGAATTCACCCCTCCACTTT. This encodes CASSWTGENSPLHF.

The sample holds a few counts of this clone. The chain employs TRBV7-9 and TRBJ1-2, with unresolved D. The V end lost 1 base, the J end lost 8 bases, and 11 bases lay between the germline ends. This CDR3 has 13 residues. Germline V gene lookup returns CDR1 SEHNR and CDR2 FQNEAQ (reference sequence). In DNA, the CDR3 is TGTGCCAGCAGCTTAGGTCTTTCTATGGGCTACACCTTC. As protein: CASSLGLSMGYTF.

In regard to this clone: One end of the junction is discordant with germline, which a read error may explain. This rearrangement joins TRBV6-5 to TRBJ1-6; 7 bases are a match to TRBD1. CDR3 length equals 14 residues. Germline V gene sequence: CDR1 MNHEY, CDR2 SVGAGI. CDR3 protein: CASTYRGGNSPLHF. CDR3 DNA sequence: TGTGCCAGCACTTACAGGGGTGGTAATTCACCCCTCCACTTT.

This chain links TRBV9 with TRBJ1-2; tentative D call: TRBD1 (5 bases). The germline V and J ends were trimmed by 1 base and 1 base, with 11 bases remaining between them. The CDR3 contains 15 residues. CDR1 and CDR2 from the germline V gene are SGDLS and YYNGEE. The CDR3 DNA reads TGTGCCAGCAGCGTACAGGGTGGGATTAACTATGGCTACACCTTC. It codes for CASSVQGGINYGYTF.

The chain has TRBV28 and TRBJ2-7; tentatively, D is TRBD1 (6 bases). The CDR3 totals 14 residues. Trimming took 5 bases from V and 3 from J, leaving 14 bases between them. The germline V gene encodes CDR1 MDHEN and CDR2 SYDVKM. The CDR3 spells CASSKGQLVYEQYF. CDR3 sequence (DNA): TGTGCCAGCAGTAAAGGACAGTTAGTCTACGAGCAGTACTTC.

This clone was observed a handful of times. The chain combines TRBV6-5 with TRBJ2-3, with 7 bases lining up with TRBD1. CDR1 is MNHEY and CDR2 is SVGAGI in the germline V gene. With 8 bases clipped from V and 3 bases from J, the junction kept 8 bases outside the gene matches. The CDR3 loop spans 14 amino acids. CDR3 coding DNA: TGTGCCAGCGGGGAACAGGGGATAACAGATACGCAGTATTTT. Protein product: CASGEQGITDTQYF.

This sequence joins TRBV7-2 and TRBJ1-3; TRBD1 is a possible D gene (6 bases). V was shortened by 6 bases and J by 3 bases, with 12 bases between the two germline ends. CDR1 is SGHTA and CDR2 is FQGNSA in the germline V gene. The CDR3 totals 14 residues. The CDR3 bases are TGTGCCAGCAGTTCACAGGGATTTGGAAACACCATATATTTT. Translated, it gives CASSSQGFGNTIYF. Based on the CDR3 plus reference TRBV7-2 and TRBJ1-3, the full variable domain is GAGVSQSPSNKVTEKGKDVELRCDPISGHTALYWYRQSLGQGLEFLIYFQGNSAPDKSGLPSDRFSAERTGGSVSTLTIQRTQQEDSAVYLCASSSQGFGNTIYFGEGSWLTVV.

The chain recombines TRBV4-2 with TRBJ2-5, with 8 bases fitting TRBD2. Germline-derived CDR1 and CDR2 are LGHNA and YNFKEQ. The CDR3 contains 16 residues. V dropped 4 bases and J dropped 2; count of bases not matched to a gene: 9. The chain's CDR3 is CASSPGVAGFQETQYF. The CDR3 DNA reads as TGTGCCAGCAGCCCCGGGGTAGCGGGGTTTCAAGAGACCCAGTACTTC.

This chain links TRBV15 with TRBJ1-5, with TRBD1 matching 8 bases. V gave up 8 bases and J gave up 2 bases; unmatched junction bases: 5. Germline CDR1 reads LNHNV; CDR2 reads YYDKDF (reference sequence). This CDR3 is 14 amino acids long. The CDR3 DNA reads TGTGCCACCTCCGACAGGGGCCGCAATCAGCCCCAGCATTTT. Encoded protein: CATSDRGRNQPQHF.

The J gene is TRBJ1-1, the V gene TRBV28; no clear D. The V end was cut by 10 bases, the J end by 1 base, with 10 bases between. In germline, CDR1 is MDHEN, CDR2 SYDVKM. CDR3 length: 12 amino acids. The CDR3 region has the DNA TGTGCCACCACCACAGCGAACACTGAAGCTTTCTTT. Its translation: CATTTANTEAFF. The whole variable domain, remainder taken from reference TRBV28 and TRBJ1-1, is DVKVTQSSRYLVKRTGEKVFLECVQDMDHENMFWYRQDPGLGLRLIYFSYDVKMKEKGDIPEGYSVSREKKERFSLILESASTNQTSMYLCATTTANTEAFFGQGTRLTVV.

This chain connects TRBV30 to TRBJ2-2; D uncertain. The CDR3 runs to 11 residues. V was cut by 0 bases and J by 7 bases, with 3 bases left in between. Germline V gene data show CDR1 as GTSNPN and CDR2 as SVGIG (reference sequence). CDR3 nucleotide sequence: TGTGCCTGGAGTGTACTCGGGGAGCTGTTTTTT. This codes for CAWSVLGELFF.

The chain recombines TRBV27 with TRBJ1-2, with TRBD1 identical over 10 bases. The germline CDR1 and CDR2 sequences are MNHEY and SMNVEV (reference sequence). J lost 6 bases, V lost 6 bases, and 7 bases had no gene match. The CDR3 totals 14 residues. The CDR3 DNA sequence: TGTGCCAGCAGCAAGGACAGGGGGAGGAATGGCTACACCTTC. Amino acid sequence: CASSKDRGRNGYTF.

The rearrangement uses TRBV9 and TRBJ1-2, with D possibly being TRBD1 (6 bases). With 0 bases removed from V and 4 bases from J, the gap between germline ends came to 13 bases. In germline, CDR1 is SGDLS, CDR2 YYNGEE. The length of the CDR3 is 15 residues. CDR3 loop: CASSVAGGRSYGYTF. The CDR3 DNA is TGTGCCAGCAGCGTAGCCGGGGGGCGAAGCTATGGCTACACCTTC.

The chain recombines TRBV19 with TRBJ2-1; no definite D call. Germline CDR1 and CDR2: LNHDA and SQIVND (reference sequence). Trimming left V 1 base short and J 1 base short, with 8 bases between. There are 15 residues in the CDR3. Here the CDR3 DNA reads TGTGCCAGTAGTATAGGGAGTTTATCCTACAATGAGCAGTTCTTC. Protein sequence: CASSIGSLSYNEQFF.

This chain connects TRBV4-1 to TRBJ2-7, with D possibly TRBD2 on 5 matching bases. V lost 2 bases and J lost 2, with 7 bases in between. From germline, CDR1 is MGHRA and CDR2 YSYEKL. The CDR3 is 13 amino acids. Here the CDR3 DNA reads TGCGCCAGCAGCCAAACTAGAACCTACGAGCAGTACTTC. Amino acid sequence: CASSQTRTYEQYF.

The J gene is TRBJ2-7, the V gene TRBV7-9; TRBD1 is a possible D gene (5 bases). The CDR3 runs 11 residues. V lost 2 bases, J lost 8 bases, and 7 bases lay in between. Germline values: CDR1 SEHNR, CDR2 FQNEAQ (reference sequence). DNA of the CDR3: TGTGCCAGCAGCTTACAGGGTAAGCAGTACTTC. Amino acid sequence: CASSLQGKQYF. The full variable domain, its missing parts supplied by reference TRBV7-9 and TRBJ2-7, is DTGVSQNPRHKITKRGQNVTFRCDPISEHNRLYWYRQTLGQGPEFLTYFQNEAQLEKSRLLSDRFSAERPKGSFSTLEIQRTEQGDSAMYLCASSLQGKQYFGPGTRLTVT.

Regarding this clone: The junction departs from the called germline gene at one end, perhaps through a read error. V and J are TRBV7-7 and TRBJ2-5, with TRBD1 matching over 8 bases. Per the germline V gene, CDR1 is SSHAT and CDR2 is FNYEAQ (reference sequence). The CDR3 spans 13 residues. Here the CDR3 DNA reads TGTGCTAGCAGCGCACAGGGGGGAGAGACCCAGTACTTC. Amino acid sequence: CASSAQGGETQYF.